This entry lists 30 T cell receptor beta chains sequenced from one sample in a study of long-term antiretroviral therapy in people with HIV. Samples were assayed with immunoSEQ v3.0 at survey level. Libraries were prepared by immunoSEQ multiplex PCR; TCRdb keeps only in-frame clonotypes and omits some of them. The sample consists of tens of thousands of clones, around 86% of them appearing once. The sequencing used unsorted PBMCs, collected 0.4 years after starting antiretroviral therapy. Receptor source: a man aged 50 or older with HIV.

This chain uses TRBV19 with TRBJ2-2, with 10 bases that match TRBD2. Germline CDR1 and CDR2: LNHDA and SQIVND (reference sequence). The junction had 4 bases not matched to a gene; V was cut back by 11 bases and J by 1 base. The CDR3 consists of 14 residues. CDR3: CAASSGGNTGELFF. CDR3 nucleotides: TGTGCCGCCTCTAGCGGGGGGAACACCGGGGAGCTGTTTTTT.

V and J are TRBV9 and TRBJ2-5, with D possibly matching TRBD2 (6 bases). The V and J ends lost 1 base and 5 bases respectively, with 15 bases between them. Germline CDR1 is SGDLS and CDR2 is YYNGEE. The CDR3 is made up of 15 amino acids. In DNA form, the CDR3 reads TGTGCCAGCAGCGTAACTAGCACCTCCAGTGAGACCCAGTACTTC. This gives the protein CASSVTSTSSETQYF.

CDR3 amino acids: CASSPRTGGTYEQYF. The DNA of the CDR3 is TGCGCCAGCAGCCCGAGGACAGGGGGCACCTACGAGCAGTACTTC. The rearrangement joins TRBV4-1 to TRBJ2-7; 11 nucleotides agree with TRBD1. The ends lost 4 bases at V and 2 bases at J; junction bases unmatched: 4. Germline CDR1 is MGHRA and CDR2 is YSYEKL. This CDR3 has 15 residues.

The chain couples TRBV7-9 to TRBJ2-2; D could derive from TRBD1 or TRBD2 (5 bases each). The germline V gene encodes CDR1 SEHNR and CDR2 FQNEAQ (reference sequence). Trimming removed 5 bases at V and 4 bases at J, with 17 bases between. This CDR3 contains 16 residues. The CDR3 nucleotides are TGTGCCAGCAGCCCAGCCGGGGCAAAGGGCACCGGGGAGCTGTTTTTT. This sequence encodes CASSPAGAKGTGELFF.

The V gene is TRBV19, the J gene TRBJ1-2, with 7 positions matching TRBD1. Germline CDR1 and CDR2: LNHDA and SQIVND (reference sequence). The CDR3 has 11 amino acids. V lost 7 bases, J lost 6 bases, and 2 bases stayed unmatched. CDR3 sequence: CASKGGNGYTF. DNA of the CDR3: TGTGCCAGTAAAGGGGGCAATGGCTACACCTTC.

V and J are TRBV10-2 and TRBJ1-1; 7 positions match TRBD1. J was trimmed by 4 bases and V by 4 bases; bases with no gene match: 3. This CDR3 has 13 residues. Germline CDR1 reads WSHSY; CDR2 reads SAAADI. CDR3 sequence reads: CASSVAGGTEAFF. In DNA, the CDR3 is TGCGCCAGCAGTGTGGCAGGGGGCACTGAAGCTTTCTTT.

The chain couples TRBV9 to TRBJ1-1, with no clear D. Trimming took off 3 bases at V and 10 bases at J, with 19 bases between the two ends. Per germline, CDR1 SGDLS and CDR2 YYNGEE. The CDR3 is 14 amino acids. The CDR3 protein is CASSAGPGKVLAFF. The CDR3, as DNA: TGTGCCAGCAGCGCCGGACCGGGGAAAGTTCTAGCTTTCTTT.

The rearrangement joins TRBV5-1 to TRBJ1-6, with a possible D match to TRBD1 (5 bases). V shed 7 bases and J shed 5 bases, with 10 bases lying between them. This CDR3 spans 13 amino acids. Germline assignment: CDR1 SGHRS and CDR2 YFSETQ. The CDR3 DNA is TGCGCCAGCCAGGTAGGGGATAATTCACCCCTCCACTTT. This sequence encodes CASQVGDNSPLHF.

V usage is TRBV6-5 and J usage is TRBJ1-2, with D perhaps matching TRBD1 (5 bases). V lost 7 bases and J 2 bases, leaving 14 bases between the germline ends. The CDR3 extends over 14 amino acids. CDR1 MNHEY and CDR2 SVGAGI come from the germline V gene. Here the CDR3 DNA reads TGTGCCAGCACCACGGGACGCAAAAACTATGGCTACACCTTC. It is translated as CASTTGRKNYGYTF.

CDR3 in DNA: TGCGCCAGCAGCCATTTCCGGGTCCCCGATTCACCCCTCCACTTT. Translation: CASSHFRVPDSPLHF. The genes are TRBV4-1 and TRBJ1-6; D is unclear. The germline V gene encodes CDR1 MGHRA and CDR2 YSYEKL. With 3 bases removed from V and 8 bases from J, the gap between germline ends came to 14 bases. This CDR3 contains 15 residues.

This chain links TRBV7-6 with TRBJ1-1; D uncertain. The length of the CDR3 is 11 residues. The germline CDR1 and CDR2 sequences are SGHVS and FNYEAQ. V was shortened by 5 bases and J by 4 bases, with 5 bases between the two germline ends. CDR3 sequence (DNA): TGTGCCAGCAGCCCCGGCACTGAAGCTTTCTTT. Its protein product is CASSPGTEAFF.

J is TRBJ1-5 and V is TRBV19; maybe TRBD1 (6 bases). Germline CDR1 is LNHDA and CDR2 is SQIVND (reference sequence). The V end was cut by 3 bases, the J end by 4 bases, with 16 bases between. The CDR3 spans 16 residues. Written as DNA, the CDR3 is TGTGCCAGTAGTATCATTGGGACAAGGACTAATCAGCCCCAGCATTTT. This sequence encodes CASSIIGTRTNQPQHF.

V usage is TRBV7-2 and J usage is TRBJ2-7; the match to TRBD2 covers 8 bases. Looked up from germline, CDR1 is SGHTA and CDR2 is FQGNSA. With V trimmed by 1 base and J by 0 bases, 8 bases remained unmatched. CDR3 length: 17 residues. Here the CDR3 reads CASSLVAGGGGSYEQYF. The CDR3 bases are TGTGCCAGCAGCTTAGTGGCGGGGGGCGGGGGCTCCTACGAGCAGTACTTC.

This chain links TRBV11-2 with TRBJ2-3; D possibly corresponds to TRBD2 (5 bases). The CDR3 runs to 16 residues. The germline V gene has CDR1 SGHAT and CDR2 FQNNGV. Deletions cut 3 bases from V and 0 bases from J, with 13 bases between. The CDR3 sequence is CASSFERRLSTDTQYF. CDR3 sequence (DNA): TGTGCCAGCAGCTTCGAGCGGAGACTAAGCACAGATACGCAGTATTTT.

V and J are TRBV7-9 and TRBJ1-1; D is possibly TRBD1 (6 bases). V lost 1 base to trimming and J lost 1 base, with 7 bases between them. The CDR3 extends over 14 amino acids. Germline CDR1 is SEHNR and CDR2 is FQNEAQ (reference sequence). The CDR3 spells CASSLEGGNTEAFF. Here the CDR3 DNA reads TGTGCCAGCAGCTTAGAGGGGGGGAACACTGAAGCTTTCTTT. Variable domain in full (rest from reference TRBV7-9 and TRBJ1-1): DTGVSQNPRHKITKRGQNVTFRCDPISEHNRLYWYRQTLGQGPEFLTYFQNEAQLEKSRLLSDRFSAERPKGSFSTLEIQRTEQGDSAMYLCASSLEGGNTEAFFGQGTRLTVV.

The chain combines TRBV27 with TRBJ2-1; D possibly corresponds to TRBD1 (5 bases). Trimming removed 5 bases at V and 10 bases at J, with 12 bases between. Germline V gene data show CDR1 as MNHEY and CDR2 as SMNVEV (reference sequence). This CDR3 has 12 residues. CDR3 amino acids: CASSLGQREQFF. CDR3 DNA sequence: TGTGCCAGCAGTCTCGGACAAAGGGAGCAGTTCTTC.

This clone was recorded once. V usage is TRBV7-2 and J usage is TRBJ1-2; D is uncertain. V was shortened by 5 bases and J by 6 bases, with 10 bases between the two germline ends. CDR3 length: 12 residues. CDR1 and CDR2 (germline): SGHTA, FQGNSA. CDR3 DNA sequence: TGTGCCAGCAGCCCTACAACGAATGGCTACACCTTC. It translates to CASSPTTNGYTF.

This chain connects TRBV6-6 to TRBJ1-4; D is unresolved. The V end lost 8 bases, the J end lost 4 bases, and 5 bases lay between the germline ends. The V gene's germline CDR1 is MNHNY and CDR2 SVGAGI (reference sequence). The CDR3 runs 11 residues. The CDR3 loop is CASGLNEKLFF. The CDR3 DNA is TGTGCCAGCGGACTTAATGAAAAACTGTTTTTT.

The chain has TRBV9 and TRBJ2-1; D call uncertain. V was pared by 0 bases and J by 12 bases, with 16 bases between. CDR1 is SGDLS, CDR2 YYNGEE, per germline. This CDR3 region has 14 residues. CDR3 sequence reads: CASSVGSPTDGQFF. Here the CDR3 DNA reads TGTGCCAGCAGCGTAGGGAGTCCTACCGATGGGCAGTTCTTC.

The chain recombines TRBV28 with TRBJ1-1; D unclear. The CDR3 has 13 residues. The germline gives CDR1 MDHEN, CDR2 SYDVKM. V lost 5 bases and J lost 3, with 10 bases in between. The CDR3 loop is CASSLGPYTEAFF. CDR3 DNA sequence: TGTGCCAGCAGTCTAGGGCCCTACACTGAAGCTTTCTTT.

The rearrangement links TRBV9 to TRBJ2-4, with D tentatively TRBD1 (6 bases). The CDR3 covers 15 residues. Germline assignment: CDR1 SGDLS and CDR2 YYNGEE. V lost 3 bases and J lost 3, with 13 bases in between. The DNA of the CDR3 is TGTGCCAGCAGCGCAGGGGTTTATGACAAAAACATTCAGTACTTC. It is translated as CASSAGVYDKNIQYF.

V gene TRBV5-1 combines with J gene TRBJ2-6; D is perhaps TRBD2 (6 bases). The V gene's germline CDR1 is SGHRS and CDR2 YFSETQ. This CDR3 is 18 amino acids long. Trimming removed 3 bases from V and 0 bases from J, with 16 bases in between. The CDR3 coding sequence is TGCGCCAGCAGCTCCCGGGACTTCGGGGTCTCTGGGGCCAACGTCCTGACTTTC. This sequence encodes CASSSRDFGVSGANVLTF.

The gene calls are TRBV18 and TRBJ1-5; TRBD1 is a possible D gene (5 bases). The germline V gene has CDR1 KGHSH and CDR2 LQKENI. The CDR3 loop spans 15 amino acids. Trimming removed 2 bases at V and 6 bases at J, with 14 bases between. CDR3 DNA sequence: TGTGCCAGCTCACCAGATCAGGGTATCAGTCAGCCCCAGCATTTT. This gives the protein CASSPDQGISQPQHF. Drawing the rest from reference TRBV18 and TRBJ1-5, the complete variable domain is NAGVMQNPRHLVRRRGQEARLRCSPMKGHSHVYWYRQLPEEGLKFMVYLQKENIIDESGMPKERFSAEFPKEGPSILRIQQVVRGDSAAYFCASSPDQGISQPQHFGDGTRLSIL.

The CDR3 sequence: CASSLLTGGDSPLHF. The DNA of the CDR3 is TGTGCCAGCAGCCTTCTGACGGGGGGGGATTCACCCCTCCACTTT. The V gene is TRBV5-5, the J gene TRBJ1-6; TRBD1 is a possible D gene (5 bases). CDR3 length equals 15 residues. The germline V gene has CDR1 SGHKS and CDR2 YYEKEE (reference sequence). Deletions cut 4 bases from V and 8 bases from J, with 16 bases between.

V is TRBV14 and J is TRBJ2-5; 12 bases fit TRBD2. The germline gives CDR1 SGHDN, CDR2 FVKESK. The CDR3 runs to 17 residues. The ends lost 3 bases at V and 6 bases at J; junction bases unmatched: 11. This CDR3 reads CASSHRLAGALSQTQYF. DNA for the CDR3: TGTGCCAGCAGCCACAGACTAGCGGGGGCTCTCTCGCAGACCCAGTACTTC.

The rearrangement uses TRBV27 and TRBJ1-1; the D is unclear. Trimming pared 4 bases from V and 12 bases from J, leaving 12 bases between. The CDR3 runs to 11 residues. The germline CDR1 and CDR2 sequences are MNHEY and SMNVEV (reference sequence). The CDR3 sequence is CASSSRVESFF. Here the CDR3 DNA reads TGTGCCAGCAGTTCCCGCGTCGAGTCTTTCTTT.

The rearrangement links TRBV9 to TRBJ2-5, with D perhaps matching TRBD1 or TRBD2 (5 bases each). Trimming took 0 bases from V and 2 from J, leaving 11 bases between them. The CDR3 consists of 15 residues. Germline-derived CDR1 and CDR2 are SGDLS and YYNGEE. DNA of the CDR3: TGTGCCAGCAGCGTAGCGGGACGGTATCAAGAGACCCAGTACTTC. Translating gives CASSVAGRYQETQYF. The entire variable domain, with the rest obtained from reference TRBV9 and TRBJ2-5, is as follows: DSGVTQTPKHLITATGQRVTLRCSPRSGDLSVYWYQQSLDQGLQFLIQYYNGEERAKGNILERFSAQQFPDLHSELNLSSLELGDSALYFCASSVAGRYQETQYFGPGTRLLVL.

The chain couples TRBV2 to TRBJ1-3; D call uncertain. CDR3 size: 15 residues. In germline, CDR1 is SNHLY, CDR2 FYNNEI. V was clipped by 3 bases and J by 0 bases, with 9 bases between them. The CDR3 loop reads CASSDWASSGNTIYF. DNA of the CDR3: TGTGCCAGCAGTGATTGGGCCAGCTCTGGAAACACCATATATTTT.

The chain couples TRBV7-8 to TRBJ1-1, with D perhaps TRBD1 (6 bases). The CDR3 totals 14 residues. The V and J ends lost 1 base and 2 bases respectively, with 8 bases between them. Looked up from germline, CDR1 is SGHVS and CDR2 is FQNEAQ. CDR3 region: CASSLDGGNTEAFF. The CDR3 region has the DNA TGTGCCAGCAGCTTAGACGGGGGCAACACTGAAGCTTTCTTT. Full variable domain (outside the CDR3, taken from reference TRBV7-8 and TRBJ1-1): GAGVSQSPRYKVAKRGQDVALRCDPISGHVSLFWYQQALGQGPEFLTYFQNEAQLDKSGLPSDRFFAERPEGSVSTLKIQRTQQEDSAVYLCASSLDGGNTEAFFGQGTRLTVV.

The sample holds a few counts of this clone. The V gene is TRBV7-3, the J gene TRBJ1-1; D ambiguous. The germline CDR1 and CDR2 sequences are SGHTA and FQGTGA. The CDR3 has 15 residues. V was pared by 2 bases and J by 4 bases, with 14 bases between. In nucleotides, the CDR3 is TGTGCCAGCAGCTTACAAGGGTCAGGAATCACTGAAGCTTTCTTT. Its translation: CASSLQGSGITEAFF.